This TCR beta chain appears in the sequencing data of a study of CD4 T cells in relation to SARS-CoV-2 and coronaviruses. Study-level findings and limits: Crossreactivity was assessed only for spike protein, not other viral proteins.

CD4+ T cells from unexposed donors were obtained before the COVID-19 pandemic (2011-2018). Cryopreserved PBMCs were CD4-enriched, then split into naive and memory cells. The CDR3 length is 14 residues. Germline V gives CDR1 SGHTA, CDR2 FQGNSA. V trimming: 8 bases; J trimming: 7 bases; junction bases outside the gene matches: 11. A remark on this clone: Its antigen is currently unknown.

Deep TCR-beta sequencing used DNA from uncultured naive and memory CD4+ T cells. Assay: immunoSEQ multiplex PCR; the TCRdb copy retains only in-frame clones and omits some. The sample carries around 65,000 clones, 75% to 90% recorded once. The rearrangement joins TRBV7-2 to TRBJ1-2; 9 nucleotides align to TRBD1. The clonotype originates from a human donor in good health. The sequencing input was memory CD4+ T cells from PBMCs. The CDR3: CASGLQGAVGGYTF. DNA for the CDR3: TGTGCCAGCGGACTACAGGGGGCGGTTGGTGGCTACACCTTC.